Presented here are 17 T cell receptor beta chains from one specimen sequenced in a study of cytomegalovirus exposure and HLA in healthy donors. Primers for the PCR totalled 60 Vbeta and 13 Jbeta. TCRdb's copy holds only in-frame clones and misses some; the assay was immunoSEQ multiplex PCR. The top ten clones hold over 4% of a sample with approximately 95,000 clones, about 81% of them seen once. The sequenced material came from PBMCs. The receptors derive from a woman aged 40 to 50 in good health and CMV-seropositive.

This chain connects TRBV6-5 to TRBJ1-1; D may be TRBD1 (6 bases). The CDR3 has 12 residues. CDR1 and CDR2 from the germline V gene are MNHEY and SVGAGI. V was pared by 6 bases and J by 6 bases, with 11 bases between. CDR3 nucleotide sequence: TGTGCCAGCAGCACAGGGAGCGCTGAAGCTTTCTTT. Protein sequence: CASSTGSAEAFF.

The CDR3 region has the DNA TGTGCCAGTAGTATAGGACAGGGGCTTAACAATGAGCAGTTCTTC. Encoded protein: CASSIGQGLNNEQFF. The V call is TRBV19, the J call TRBJ2-1, with 8 bases that match TRBD1. The CDR3 spans 15 residues. CDR1 LNHDA and CDR2 SQIVND come from the germline V gene (reference sequence). Trimming at V came to 1 base and at J to 5 bases, leaving 4 bases not matched to a gene.

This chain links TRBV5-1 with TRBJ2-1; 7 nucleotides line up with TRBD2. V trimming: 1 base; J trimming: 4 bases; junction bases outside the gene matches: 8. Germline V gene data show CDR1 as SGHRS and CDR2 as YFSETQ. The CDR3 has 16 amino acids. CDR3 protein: CASSLPAGEGYNEQFF. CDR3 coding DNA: TGCGCCAGCAGCTTGCCCGCGGGAGAAGGGTACAATGAGCAGTTCTTC. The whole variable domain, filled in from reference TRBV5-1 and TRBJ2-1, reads KAGVTQTPRYLIKTRGQQVTLSCSPISGHRSVSWYQQTPGQGLQFLFEYFSETQRNKGNFPGRFSGRQFSNSRSEMNVSTLELGDSALYLCASSLPAGEGYNEQFFGPGTRLTVL.

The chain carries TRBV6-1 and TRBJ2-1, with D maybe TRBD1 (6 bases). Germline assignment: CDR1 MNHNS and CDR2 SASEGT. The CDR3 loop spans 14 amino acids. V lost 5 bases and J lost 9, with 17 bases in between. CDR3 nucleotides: TGTGCCAGCAGTAGGGCTGGGGGCGAGGGTGAGCAGTTCTTC. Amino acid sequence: CASSRAGGEGEQFF.

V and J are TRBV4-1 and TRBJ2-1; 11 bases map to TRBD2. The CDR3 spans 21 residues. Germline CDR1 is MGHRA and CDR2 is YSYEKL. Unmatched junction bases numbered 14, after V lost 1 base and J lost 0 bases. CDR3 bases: TGCGCCAGCAGCCAAGGTGTCCGGGGGCTAGCGGGAGGCCGCTCCTACAATGAGCAGTTCTTC. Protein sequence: CASSQGVRGLAGGRSYNEQFF.

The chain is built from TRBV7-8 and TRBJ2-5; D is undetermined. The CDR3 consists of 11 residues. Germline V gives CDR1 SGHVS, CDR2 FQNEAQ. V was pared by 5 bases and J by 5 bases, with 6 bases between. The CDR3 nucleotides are TGTGCCAGCAGCACAGAGGAGACCCAGTACTTC. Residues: CASSTEETQYF.

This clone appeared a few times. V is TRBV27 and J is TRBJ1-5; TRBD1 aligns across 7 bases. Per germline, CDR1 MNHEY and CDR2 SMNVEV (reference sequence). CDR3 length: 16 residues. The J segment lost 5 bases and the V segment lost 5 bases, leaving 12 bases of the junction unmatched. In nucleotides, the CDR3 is TGTGCCAGCAGTCCCTACCGACCCCAGGGGGATCAGCCCCAGCATTTT. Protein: CASSPYRPQGDQPQHF.

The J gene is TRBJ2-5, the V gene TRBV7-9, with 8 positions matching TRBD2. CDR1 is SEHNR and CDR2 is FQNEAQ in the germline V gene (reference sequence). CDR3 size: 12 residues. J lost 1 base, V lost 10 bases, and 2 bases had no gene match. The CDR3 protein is CATGGGQETQYF. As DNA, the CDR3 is TGTGCCACCGGGGGGGGCCAAGAGACCCAGTACTTC.

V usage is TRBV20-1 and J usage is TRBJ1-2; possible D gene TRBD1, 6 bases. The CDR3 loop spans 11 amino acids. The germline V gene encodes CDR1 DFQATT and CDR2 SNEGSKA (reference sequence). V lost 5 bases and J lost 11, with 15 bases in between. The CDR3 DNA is TGCAGTGCTCAGCGGGACATGGGATACACCTTC. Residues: CSAQRDMGYTF.

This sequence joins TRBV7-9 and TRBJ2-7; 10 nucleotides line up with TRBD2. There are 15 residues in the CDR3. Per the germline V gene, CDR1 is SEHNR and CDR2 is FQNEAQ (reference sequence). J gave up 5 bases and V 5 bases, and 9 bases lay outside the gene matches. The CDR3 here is CASSRSGRAADEQYF. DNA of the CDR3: TGTGCCAGCAGCCGAAGCGGGAGGGCCGCAGACGAGCAGTACTTC.

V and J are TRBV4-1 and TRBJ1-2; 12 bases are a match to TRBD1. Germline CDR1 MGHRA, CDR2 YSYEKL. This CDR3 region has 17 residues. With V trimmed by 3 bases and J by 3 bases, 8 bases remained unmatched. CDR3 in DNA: TGCGCCAGCAGCCAGACCTCCGGGACAGGGGGCGACTATGGCTACACCTTC. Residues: CASSQTSGTGGDYGYTF.

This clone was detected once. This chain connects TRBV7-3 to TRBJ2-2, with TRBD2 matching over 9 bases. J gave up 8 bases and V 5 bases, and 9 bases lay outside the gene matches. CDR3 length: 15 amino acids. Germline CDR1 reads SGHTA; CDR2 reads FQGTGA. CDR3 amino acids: CASSPLAGAGGELFF. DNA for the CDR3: TGTGCCAGCAGCCCCTTAGCGGGAGCGGGGGGGGAGCTGTTTTTT.

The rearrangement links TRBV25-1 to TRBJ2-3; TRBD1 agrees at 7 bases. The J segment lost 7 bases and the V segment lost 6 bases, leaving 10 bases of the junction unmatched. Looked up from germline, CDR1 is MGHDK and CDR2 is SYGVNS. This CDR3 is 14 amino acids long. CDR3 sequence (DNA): TGTGCCAGCAGCCGGACAGGACCCACCAATACGCAGTATTTT. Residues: CASSRTGPTNTQYF.

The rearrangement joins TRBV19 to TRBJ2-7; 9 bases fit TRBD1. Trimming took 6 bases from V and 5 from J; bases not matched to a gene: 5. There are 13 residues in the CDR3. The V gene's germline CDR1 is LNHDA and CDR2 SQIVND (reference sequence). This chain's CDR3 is CASRGTGKNEQYF. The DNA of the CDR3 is TGTGCCAGTAGAGGGACAGGGAAGAACGAGCAGTACTTC.

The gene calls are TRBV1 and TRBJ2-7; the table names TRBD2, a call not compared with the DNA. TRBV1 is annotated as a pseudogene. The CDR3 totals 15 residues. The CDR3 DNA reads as TGCACCAGCAGCCCCAGAAGCGGGTATCCCTACGAGCAGTACTTC. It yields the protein CTSSPRSGYPYEQYF.

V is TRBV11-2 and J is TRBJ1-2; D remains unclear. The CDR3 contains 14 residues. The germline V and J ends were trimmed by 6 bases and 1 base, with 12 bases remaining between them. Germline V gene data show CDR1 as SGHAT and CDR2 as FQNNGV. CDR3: CASSRLGSNYGYTF. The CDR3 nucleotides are TGTGCCAGCAGTCGCCTCGGGAGTAACTATGGCTACACCTTC.

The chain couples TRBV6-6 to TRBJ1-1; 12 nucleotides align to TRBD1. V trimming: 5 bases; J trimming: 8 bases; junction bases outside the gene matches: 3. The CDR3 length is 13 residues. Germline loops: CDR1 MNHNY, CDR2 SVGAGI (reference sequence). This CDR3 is CASSPGTGGEAFF. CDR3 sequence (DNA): TGTGCCAGCAGTCCCGGGACAGGGGGCGAAGCTTTCTTT.